This entry concerns a single T cell receptor (beta chain). This record belongs to a study of cytomegalovirus exposure and HLA in healthy donors. PCR amplification relied on 60 Vbeta primers (plus 13 Jbeta primers). The table came from immunoSEQ multiplex PCR; TCRdb's copy has only in-frame clones and leaves some out. The data hold under 150,000 clones, with less than 80% observed a single time. CDR1 SGHVS and CDR2 FNYEAQ come from the germline V gene. The V gene end was trimmed by 4 bases and the J gene end by 6 bases; junction bases not matched to a gene: 7. CDR3 length equals 15 residues. Sequenced sample: PBMCs. The TCR originated in a female donor in good health and CMV-seropositive. The chain employs TRBV7-6 and TRBJ2-1; TRBD1 agrees at 9 bases. The CDR3 DNA is TGTGCCAGCAGCTATTCCGGGACAGGGTCCAATGAGCAGTTCTTC. This sequence encodes CASSYSGTGSNEQFF.